The entry that follows covers one TCR beta chain sequence. Original handling: Nucleated cell number was recorded as an estimate derived from reference gene primer amplification. Produced via immunoSEQ multiplex PCR; TCRdb's table is partial and in-frame only. That table furnishes V, J and clone size, whereas the DNA furnished D and trimming. The sample yields fewer than 350,000 clones, around four fifths seen once. The sample belongs to a study of blood T cell repertoires in COVID-19. Study-level background: Both acute and convalescent COVID-19 samples were obtained from the United States, Italy and Spain. PBMCs, B-cell-depleted T cells, or T cells provided the cDNA or gDNA that made up the material.

Germline assignment: CDR1 SGHRS and CDR2 YFSETQ. The CDR3 runs to 17 residues. Trimming removed 1 base from V and 4 bases from J, with 17 bases in between. The sequence came from a woman between 45 and 60 years old with active or convalescent COVID-19. Sequencing was carried out using peripheral blood. The V and J genes are TRBV5-1 and TRBJ2-2, with D uncertain. CDR3 coding DNA: TGCGCCAGCAGCTTGTTTTCCGTAGCCTCGGCCACCGGGGAGCTGTTTTTT. Its protein is CASSLFSVASATGELFF.